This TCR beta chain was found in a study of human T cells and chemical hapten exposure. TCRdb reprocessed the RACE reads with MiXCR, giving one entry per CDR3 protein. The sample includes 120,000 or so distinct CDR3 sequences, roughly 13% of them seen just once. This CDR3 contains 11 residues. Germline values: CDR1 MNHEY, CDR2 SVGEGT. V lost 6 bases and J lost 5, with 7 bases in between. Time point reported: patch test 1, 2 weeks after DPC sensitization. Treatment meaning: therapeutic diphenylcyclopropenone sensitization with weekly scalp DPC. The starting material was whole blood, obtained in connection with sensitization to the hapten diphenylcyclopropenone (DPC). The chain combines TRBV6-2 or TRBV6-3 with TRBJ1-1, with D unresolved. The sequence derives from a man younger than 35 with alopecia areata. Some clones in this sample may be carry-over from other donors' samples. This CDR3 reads CASRDWTEAFF. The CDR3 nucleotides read TGTGCCAGCAGGGATTGGACTGAAGCTTTCTTT.